Given below is one T cell receptor (beta chain) in context. Its target is unknown. Gene labels here are mouse ones. The read terminates 1 residue before the CDR3 end, so the remaining end is supplied by the germline J gene. These data belong to a study of tissue T cells after allogeneic stem cell transplantation. The study's findings and limits: Motif-based clustering found tissue-specific repertoire signatures shared across patients, though few clones were shared.

Profiled with immunoSEQ multiplex PCR; TCRdb holds only in-frame clones, not every one. This sample has under 1,500 clones; less than 55% occur once, and the top ten carry more than 45%. The V gene lost 2 bases and the J gene lost 0 bases, with 8 bases spanning the gap. The CDR3 has 15 amino acids. CDR1 and CDR2 (germline): GKSSPN, SITVG. The time point here: mouse harvest day 14 after allogeneic transplant. The graft held 10^6 splenic CD5+ T cells and 10^7 T-cell-depleted bone marrow cells. Tissues came from B6→BALB/c major-mismatch GVHD mice at day 7 or 14. Specimen: spleen. This clonotype was obtained from a female BALB/c mouse given C57BL/6 T cells with graft-versus-host disease after an allogeneic hematopoietic cell transplant. The chain joins TRBV31 to TRBJ1-6, with D possibly matching TRBD1 (5 bases). TRBJ1-6 is recorded as an ORF, its role being uncertain. The DNA read from the CDR3 is TGTGCCTGGAGTAGGGGAAATTCCTATAATTCGCCCCTCTAC. This codes for CAWSRGNSYNSPLY. The whole CDR3 protein reads CAWSRGNSYNSPLYF.